This T cell receptor (beta chain) derives from a study of cytomegalovirus exposure and HLA in healthy donors. This clone was found a few times. This PCR relied on a set of 60 Vbeta primers and 13 Jbeta primers. Using immunoSEQ multiplex PCR, the repertoire was profiled, and TCRdb retains in-frame clones only, with some absent. The profile shows approximately 190,000 clones, approximately 78% of them singletons. The V end was cut by 0 bases, the J end by 5 bases, with 9 bases between. The CDR3 extends over 14 amino acids. Germline V gives CDR1 SGHRS, CDR2 YFSETQ. This chain uses TRBV5-1 with TRBJ2-1, with D maybe TRBD1 (6 bases). This TCR was sampled from a woman aged 18-29 years in good health and CMV-seronegative. The material sequenced was PBMCs. CDR3 amino acids: CASSLGQENNEQFF. The DNA for the CDR3 is TGCGCCAGCAGCTTGGGACAGGAAAACAATGAGCAGTTCTTC. The variable domain in full, with the rest retrieved from reference TRBV5-1 and TRBJ2-1, is KAGVTQTPRYLIKTRGQQVTLSCSPISGHRSVSWYQQTPGQGLQFLFEYFSETQRNKGNFPGRFSGRQFSNSRSEMNVSTLELGDSALYLCASSLGQENNEQFFGPGTRLTVL.